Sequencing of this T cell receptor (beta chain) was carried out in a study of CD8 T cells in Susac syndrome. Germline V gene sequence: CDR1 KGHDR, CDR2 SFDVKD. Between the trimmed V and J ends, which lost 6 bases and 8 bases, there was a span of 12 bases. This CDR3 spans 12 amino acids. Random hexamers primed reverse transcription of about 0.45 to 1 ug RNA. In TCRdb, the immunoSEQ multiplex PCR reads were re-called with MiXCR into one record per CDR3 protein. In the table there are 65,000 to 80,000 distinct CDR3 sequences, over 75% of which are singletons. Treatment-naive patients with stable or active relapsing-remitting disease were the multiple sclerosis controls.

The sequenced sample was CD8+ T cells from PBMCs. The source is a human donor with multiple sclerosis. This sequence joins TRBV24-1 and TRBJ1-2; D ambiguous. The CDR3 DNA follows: TGTGCCACCAGTCCTAGCGGGGTCGGCTACACCTTC. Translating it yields CATSPSGVGYTF.